The entry that follows covers one T cell receptor (beta chain) sequence. The antigen is unknown. This record comes from a study of response to subunit inactivated influenza vaccine. Study-wide results and limits: Authors proposed each seasonal influenza vaccination draws in few new T cells.

TCRdb re-called the RT-PCR reads with MiXCR, one entry per CDR3 protein. The table has over 650,000 distinct CDR3 sequences, approximately 17% seen once. The source was PBMCs from blood, collected approximately 5 days after vaccination. The clonotype originates from a man aged 50 or older who received an inactivated influenza vaccine.

CDR3 nucleotide sequence: TGTGCCAGCAGCCAAGATATTGGGACAGGGGGCTACGAGCAGTACTTC. Translated: CASSQDIGTGGYEQYF. The chain carries TRBV4-2 and TRBJ2-7; 11 bases fit TRBD1. The germline CDR1 and CDR2 sequences are LGHNA and YNFKEQ. This CDR3 contains 16 residues. The V segment lost 0 bases and the J segment 3 bases; nucleotides outside the gene matches: 4.